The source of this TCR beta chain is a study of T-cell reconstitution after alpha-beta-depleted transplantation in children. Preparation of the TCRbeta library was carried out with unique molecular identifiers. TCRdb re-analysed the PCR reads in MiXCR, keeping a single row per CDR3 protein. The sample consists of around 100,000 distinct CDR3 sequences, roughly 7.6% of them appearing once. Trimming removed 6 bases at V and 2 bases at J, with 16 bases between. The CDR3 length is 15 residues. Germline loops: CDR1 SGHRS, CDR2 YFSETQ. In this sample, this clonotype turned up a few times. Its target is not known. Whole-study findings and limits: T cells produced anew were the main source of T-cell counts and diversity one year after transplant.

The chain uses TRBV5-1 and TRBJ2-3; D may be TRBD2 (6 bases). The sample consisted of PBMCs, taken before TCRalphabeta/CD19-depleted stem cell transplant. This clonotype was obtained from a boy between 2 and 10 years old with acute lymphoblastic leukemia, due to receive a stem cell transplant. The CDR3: CASTRSGESTDTQYF. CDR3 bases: TGCGCCAGCACGCGGTCGGGGGAGTCCACAGATACGCAGTATTTT.